This entry features one TCR beta chain sequence. The antigen remains undetermined. TCRdb ran MiXCR on the 5' RACE reads and lists one entry per CDR3 protein. This table holds about 400,000 distinct CDR3 sequences, 6.2% found once. Trimming removed 4 bases at V and 1 base at J, with 21 bases between. CDR1 SGDLS and CDR2 YYNGEE come from the germline V gene. The CDR3 sequence is 18 residues long. The data stem from a study of T cells after yellow fever vaccination. The study, taken as a whole, reports: Secondary responses were weaker yet peaked faster, day 5 versus 15.

The gene calls are TRBV9 and TRBJ2-1, with D maybe TRBD2 (5 bases). The sequencing used PBMCs, collected 5 days after the yellow fever booster vaccination. The sequence was collected from a man aged 25-40 years who received the YFV17D yellow fever vaccine. Written as DNA, the CDR3 is TGTGCCAGCAGCACCAGCGGAAGTGAATTGGATTCCTACAATGAGCAGTTCTTC. Its protein is CASSTSGSELDSYNEQFF.